These 27 T cell receptor beta chains originate from one sample sequenced in a study of CD8 T cells in Susac syndrome. Random hexamers were used to reverse transcribe the RNA input (about 0.5 to 1 ug). TCRdb reanalysed the immunoSEQ multiplex PCR reads using MiXCR and keeps one entry per CDR3 protein. This sample has 400,000 or so distinct CDR3 sequences; more than 80% occur once, and the top ten carry roughly 0.11%. Sequenced sample: CD8+ T cells from PBMCs. These receptor sequences come from a human donor with multiple sclerosis.

The chain employs TRBV28 and TRBJ2-1; maybe TRBD2 (6 bases). This CDR3 contains 15 residues. V shed 11 bases and J shed 0 bases, with 17 bases lying between them. CDR1 MDHEN and CDR2 SYDVKM come from the germline V gene. Here the CDR3 reads CAVPRAGSSYNEQFF. For the CDR3, the DNA is TGTGCCGTCCCCAGGGCGGGGAGCTCCTACAATGAGCAGTTCTTC.

V usage is TRBV11-2 and J usage is TRBJ1-1, with 10 positions matching TRBD1. The CDR3 runs to 17 residues. Germline CDR1 SGHAT, CDR2 FQNNGV. V lost 3 bases to trimming and J lost 0 bases; unmatched junction nucleotides: 7. For the CDR3, the DNA is TGTGCCAGCAGCTTGTTGGCGGGACAGGGGTTGAACACTGAAGCTTTCTTT. Translating gives CASSLLAGQGLNTEAFF.

The chain joins TRBV30 to TRBJ2-1; D unclear. V shed 0 bases and J shed 4 bases, with 7 bases lying between them. Looked up from germline, CDR1 is GTSNPN and CDR2 is SVGIG (reference sequence). This CDR3 spans 13 amino acids. The CDR3 DNA reads as TGTGCCTGGAGTGTAAGTACTTACAATGAGCAGTTCTTC. Its protein is CAWSVSTYNEQFF. Together with reference TRBV30 and TRBJ2-1, the CDR3 gives the full variable domain: SQTIHQWPATLVQPVGSPLSLECTVEGTSNPNLYWYRQAAGRGLQLLFYSVGIGQISSEVPQNLSASRPQDRQFILSSKKLLLSDSGFYLCAWSVSTYNEQFFGPGTRLTVL.

The chain uses TRBV3-1 and TRBJ2-1; 10 nucleotides align to TRBD2. Germline CDR1 and CDR2: LGHDT and YNNKEL (reference sequence). The CDR3 runs 20 residues. Trimming took 4 bases from V and 5 from J; bases not matched to a gene: 20. CDR3 protein: CASSPRVGLAERPGDNEQFF. The CDR3 nucleotides are TGTGCCAGCAGCCCGAGGGTTGGACTAGCGGAGCGCCCGGGGGACAATGAGCAGTTCTTC.

The chain has TRBV5-1 and TRBJ1-4, with 8 bases identical to TRBD1. Germline V lookup: CDR1 SGHRS, CDR2 YFSETQ. The CDR3 spans 14 residues. V lost 1 base to trimming and J lost 6 bases; unmatched junction nucleotides: 2. CDR3 bases: TGCGCCAGCAGCTTGTCAGGGGGCTATGAAAAACTGTTTTTT. As protein: CASSLSGGYEKLFF.

The DNA for the CDR3 is TGTGCCAGCAGCTTGCCAGGGATTAACTATGGCTACACCTTC. Amino acid sequence: CASSLPGINYGYTF. The rearrangement links TRBV7-8 to TRBJ1-2; possible D gene TRBD1, 5 bases. V lost 3 bases and J 1 base, leaving 9 bases between the germline ends. Germline CDR1 and CDR2: SGHVS and FQNEAQ. The CDR3 is 14 amino acids.

The chain couples TRBV15 to TRBJ2-5; tentative D call: TRBD1 (5 bases). Per the germline V gene, CDR1 is LNHNV and CDR2 is YYDKDF (reference sequence). With 6 bases removed from V and 2 bases from J, the gap between germline ends came to 16 bases. This CDR3 region has 15 residues. The CDR3 spells CATSLATGLQETQYF. The DNA of the CDR3 is TGTGCCACCAGTCTTGCTACAGGATTACAAGAGACCCAGTACTTC.

The rearrangement joins TRBV10-1 to TRBJ2-3, with 11 bases matching TRBD1. The CDR3 has 14 residues. Unmatched junction bases numbered 5, after V lost 8 bases and J lost 4 bases. From germline, CDR1 is WNHNN and CDR2 SYGVQD (reference sequence). The chain's CDR3 is CASGPGQGADTQYF. In DNA form, the CDR3 reads TGCGCCAGCGGACCGGGACAGGGGGCAGATACGCAGTATTTT.

The chain is built from TRBV19 and TRBJ2-2, with D unresolved. V lost 11 bases to trimming and J lost 2 bases, with 15 bases between them. CDR3 length: 14 amino acids. Germline V gives CDR1 LNHDA, CDR2 SQIVND (reference sequence). CDR3 loop: CASKDELNTGELFF. CDR3 nucleotides: TGTGCCTCCAAGGACGAATTAAACACCGGGGAGCTGTTTTTT.

The V and J genes are TRBV12-1 and TRBJ1-1; the table calls TRBD1, which could not be checked here. TRBV12-1 is a pseudogene. The CDR3 covers 15 residues. CDR3 sequence: CASSFDMGGEAEAFF. The CDR3 DNA reads as TGTGCCAGCAGCTTTGATATGGGCGGCGAAGCTGAAGCTTTCTTT.

This sequence joins TRBV19 and TRBJ1-1; 8 bases are shared with TRBD1. CDR1 is LNHDA, CDR2 SQIVND, per germline (reference sequence). With V trimmed by 6 bases and J by 1 base, 4 bases remained unmatched. The CDR3 consists of 14 residues. CDR3 bases: TGTGCCAGTAGGCTCGGGACAGGGAACACTGAAGCTTTCTTT. Its protein is CASRLGTGNTEAFF.

This chain uses TRBV5-5 with TRBJ2-7; D is unresolved. V lost 0 bases and J 7 bases, leaving 8 bases between the germline ends. Germline CDR1 is SGHKS and CDR2 is YYEKEE (reference sequence). CDR3 length equals 12 residues. CDR3 residues: CASSLDPPEQYF. Here the CDR3 DNA reads TGTGCCAGCAGCTTGGACCCACCTGAGCAGTACTTC. Full variable domain (rest looked up from reference TRBV5-5 and TRBJ2-7): DAGVTQSPTHLIKTRGQQVTLRCSPISGHKSVSWYQQVLGQGPQFIFQYYEKEERGRGNFPDRFSARQFPNYSSELNVNALLLGDSALYLCASSLDPPEQYFGPGTRLTVT.

The genes are TRBV12-3 or TRBV12-4 and TRBJ2-1; D might be TRBD2 (7 bases). The CDR3 loop spans 14 amino acids. Between the trimmed V and J ends, which lost 6 bases and 7 bases, there was a span of 16 bases. The CDR3 loop reads CASRSPGGLNEQFF. The CDR3 nucleotides are TGTGCCAGCAGATCCCCGGGGGGCCTGAATGAGCAGTTCTTC.

The chain joins TRBV29-1 to TRBJ2-3; D perhaps matches TRBD2 (6 bases). There are 18 residues in the CDR3. Germline V gene lookup returns CDR1 SQVTM and CDR2 ANQGSEA. V was shortened by 5 bases and J by 4 bases, with 28 bases between the two germline ends. This CDR3 is CSVSFPEETGEEPDTQYF. CDR3 nucleotides: TGCAGCGTTTCCTTCCCCGAAGAGACGGGAGAGGAGCCAGATACGCAGTATTTT.

The gene calls are TRBV12-3 or TRBV12-4 and TRBJ1-1; possibly TRBD1 for D (5 bases). The CDR3 consists of 13 residues. Trimming shortened V by 5 bases and J by 5 bases, and 12 bases separated the two germline ends. The CDR3 reads CASSGKGETEAFF. The DNA for the CDR3 is TGTGCCAGCAGTGGAAAAGGGGAAACTGAAGCTTTCTTT.

The chain carries TRBV5-1 and TRBJ2-1; maybe TRBD1 (6 bases). In germline, CDR1 is SGHRS, CDR2 YFSETQ. This CDR3 is 16 amino acids long. V was pared by 4 bases and J by 0 bases, with 14 bases between. CDR3 amino acids: CASSQHTGSSYNEQFF. The CDR3 DNA reads TGCGCCAGCAGCCAACATACAGGGAGCTCCTACAATGAGCAGTTCTTC.

The chain is built from TRBV4-1 and TRBJ1-5; tentative D call: TRBD1 (5 bases). V lost 0 bases to trimming and J lost 5 bases, with 17 bases between them. The CDR3 is 17 residues long. The germline gives CDR1 MGHRA, CDR2 YSYEKL. The CDR3 DNA sequence: TGCGCCAGCAGCCAAGAGGGGCAGACAGAACGGGATCAGCCCCAGCATTTT. Encoded protein: CASSQEGQTERDQPQHF.

V gene TRBV7-2 combines with J gene TRBJ2-1, with 7 positions matching TRBD2. CDR3 length: 15 amino acids. Germline V gives CDR1 SGHTA, CDR2 FQGNSA. J was trimmed by 10 bases and V by 1 base; bases with no gene match: 10. The CDR3 reads CASSLGTSDVAEQFF. The CDR3 region has the DNA TGTGCCAGCAGCTTAGGGACTAGTGATGTAGCGGAGCAGTTCTTC.

The V gene is TRBV4-1, the J gene TRBJ1-1; D might be TRBD1 (5 bases). The CDR3 runs 15 residues. Trimming shortened V by 4 bases and J by 0 bases, and 12 bases separated the two germline ends. CDR1 and CDR2 from the germline V gene are MGHRA and YSYEKL. Here the CDR3 reads CASSRAVGVNTEAFF. CDR3 in DNA: TGCGCCAGCAGCCGGGCAGTGGGGGTGAACACTGAAGCTTTCTTT.

The chain combines TRBV6-6 with TRBJ2-7; possibly TRBD1 for D (7 bases). V lost 6 bases, J lost 1 base, and 13 bases lay in between. The germline CDR1 and CDR2 sequences are MNHNY and SVGAGI (reference sequence). The CDR3 is 14 residues long. DNA of the CDR3: TGTGCCAGCAGGCGGCGGGACAGTTCCTACGAGCAGTACTTC. Translating gives CASRRRDSSYEQYF.

J is TRBJ2-7 and V is TRBV6-5; no reliable D call. The CDR3 spans 12 residues. Trimming cost V 5 bases and J 6 bases, with 11 bases left between them. Germline V CDR1 and CDR2: MNHEY, SVGAGI. CDR3 sequence: CASSADLLEQYF. The CDR3 DNA is TGTGCCAGCAGTGCGGATCTTCTCGAGCAGTACTTC.

V is TRBV6-1 and J is TRBJ2-3; the match to TRBD2 covers 7 bases. The V and J ends lost 6 bases and 3 bases, in that order; junction bases with no gene match: 12. This CDR3 has 16 amino acids. Germline CDR1 is MNHNS and CDR2 is SASEGT. The CDR3 here is CASRELALGQTDTQYF. The CDR3 DNA is TGTGCCAGCAGGGAACTAGCGTTGGGGCAAACAGATACGCAGTATTTT.

CDR3 region: CSARVASGASTDTQYF. The CDR3 region has the DNA TGCAGTGCTAGAGTGGCTAGCGGGGCTAGCACAGATACGCAGTATTTT. This chain joins TRBV20-1 and TRBJ2-3, with 9 nucleotides matching TRBD2. CDR3 length: 16 residues. J gave up 0 bases and V 1 base, and 5 bases lay outside the gene matches. Germline V gives CDR1 DFQATT, CDR2 SNEGSKA (reference sequence).

The chain has TRBV27 and TRBJ1-1, with a weak D call TRBD1 (5 bases). CDR3 length equals 13 residues. Looked up from germline, CDR1 is MNHEY and CDR2 is SMNVEV (reference sequence). The germline V and J ends were trimmed by 0 bases and 7 bases, with 9 bases remaining between them. CDR3 DNA sequence: TGTGCCAGCAGTTTATCTTCCGGACATGAAGCTTTCTTT. This gives the protein CASSLSSGHEAFF.

A remark on this clonotype: A read error may account for a junction end that differs from germline. The chain couples TRBV3-1 to TRBJ2-5; TRBD2 matches 9 bases. Per the germline V gene, CDR1 is LGHDT and CDR2 is YNNKEL (reference sequence). This CDR3 contains 15 residues. This chain's CDR3 is CASTGVAGVQETQSF. The CDR3 region has the DNA TGTGCCAGCACTGGAGTAGCGGGGGTTCAAGAGACCCAGTCCTTC.

This chain joins TRBV12-5 and TRBJ1-1, with D uncertain. V lost 3 bases, J lost 1 base, and 9 bases lay in between. This CDR3 has 14 amino acids. Germline-derived CDR1 and CDR2 are LGHNT and FRNRAP. DNA of the CDR3: TGTGCTAGTGGTTTTGGACTCGGGAACACTGAAGCTTTCTTT. Translated: CASGFGLGNTEAFF.

The chain employs TRBV14 and TRBJ2-7; D gene ambiguous. Trimming stripped 3 bases from V and 1 base from J, with 10 bases between. This CDR3 spans 14 amino acids. The V gene's germline CDR1 is SGHDN and CDR2 FVKESK. Written as DNA, the CDR3 is TGTGCCAGCAGCCAGGGTAGGGTATCCTACGAGCAGTACTTC. This gives the protein CASSQGRVSYEQYF.